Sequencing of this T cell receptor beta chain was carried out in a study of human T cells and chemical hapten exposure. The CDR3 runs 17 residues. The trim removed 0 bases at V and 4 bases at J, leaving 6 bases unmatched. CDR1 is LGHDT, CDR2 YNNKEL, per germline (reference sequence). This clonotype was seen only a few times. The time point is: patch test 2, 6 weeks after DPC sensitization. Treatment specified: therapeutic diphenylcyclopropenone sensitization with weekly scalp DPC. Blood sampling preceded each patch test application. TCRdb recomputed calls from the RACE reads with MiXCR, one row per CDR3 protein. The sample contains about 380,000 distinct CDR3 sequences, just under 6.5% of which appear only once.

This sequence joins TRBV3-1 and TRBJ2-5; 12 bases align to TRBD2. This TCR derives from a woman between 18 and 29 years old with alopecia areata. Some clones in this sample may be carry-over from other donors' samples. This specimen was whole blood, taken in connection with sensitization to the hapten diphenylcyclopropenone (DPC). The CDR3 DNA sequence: TGTGCCAGCAGCCAAGATCCTAGCGGGGGGGATATAGAGACCCAGTACTTC. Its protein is CASSQDPSGGDIETQYF.